This TCR beta chain was observed in a study of persistence of HIV-infected CD4 T cells. Turning to this clone: The target antigen is unknown.

Nonspecific anti-CD3/anti-CD28 bead stimulation represents the broad CD4+ T cell repertoire. Responding CD4+ T cells were sorted by upregulation of both CD40 ligand and CD69. This was the immunoSEQ version 4 assay in survey mode. The method was immunoSEQ multiplex PCR; TCRdb's version includes in-frame clones alone and lacks a portion of them. The repertoire holds 45,000 or so clones, with approximately 90% as singletons. Per germline, CDR1 LNHDA and CDR2 SQIVND (reference sequence). The CDR3 is 15 amino acids. The V gene end was trimmed by 5 bases and the J gene end by 2 bases; junction bases not matched to a gene: 6.

This TCR came from an adult woman with HIV who was CMV-seropositive. The chain links TRBV19 to TRBJ1-5; 7 nucleotides agree with TRBD1. The sample was CD4+ T cells sorted from PBMCs after approximately 19-hour stimulation, taken from a patient who received antiretroviral therapy. The CDR3 region is CASSLRQGRNQPQHF. In nucleotides, the CDR3 is TGTGCCAGTAGTCTCAGACAGGGCCGCAATCAGCCCCAGCATTTT.